The entry below describes one T cell receptor (beta chain). V shed 0 bases, J shed 5 bases, and the junction held 4 bases outside the gene matches. The CDR3 has 17 residues. CDR1 and CDR2 from the germline V gene are MNHNS and SASEGT. The source of the sample is a study of shared clonotypes between healthy human individuals. The repertoire was sequenced with immunoSEQ multiplex PCR; TCRdb's copy has only in-frame clones and lacks some. Here the sample spans tens of thousands of clones, roughly three fifths being singletons. The specimen was memory CD8+ T cells sorted from blood. Subset denoted: CD45RO+ cells pooled with CCR7-negative TemRA cells. The chain joins TRBV6-1 to TRBJ2-2; TRBD2 agrees at 12 bases. This TCR was sampled from a man aged 25 to 40 in good health. The CDR3 protein is CASSEARGLAGTGELFF. The DNA of the CDR3 is TGTGCCAGCAGTGAAGCCAGAGGACTAGCGGGAACCGGGGAGCTGTTTTTT.